This TCR beta chain was captured in a study of blood T cell repertoires in COVID-19. Study-level information: The analysed material was cDNA or gDNA that came from T cells, B-cell-depleted T cells, or PBMCs.

Participants came from under 30 US areas, aged roughly 18 to 90 years. Trimming stripped 2 bases from V and 4 bases from J, with 5 bases between. Germline V gives CDR1 KGHSH, CDR2 LQKENI. The CDR3 extends over 13 amino acids. Source study methods: Reference gene primer amplification in the assay estimated nucleated cell counts. Repertoires were generated with immunoSEQ multiplex PCR, while TCRdb's copy carries only in-frame clones and drops some. Clone size and V and J calls were adopted from that table, with D and trimming inferred from the DNA. The sample holds about 270,000 clones; 88% are singletons and the top ten take 2.5% to 3.5%.

The clonotype comes from a woman aged 45-65 years who had recovered from COVID-19. This chain uses TRBV18 with TRBJ1-4; D uncertain. The material sequenced was PBMCs or T cells enriched from blood (not recorded which). CDR3 protein: CASSPEINEKLFF. The CDR3 coding sequence is TGTGCCAGCTCACCAGAGATTAATGAAAAACTGTTTTTT.